This TCR beta chain was sequenced in a study of regulatory T cells in long-lasting Graves disease. The time point was: newly diagnosed GD, antithyroid drugs for less than 3 months. PBMC RNA was the source of the TCR library. Each of the patients was recruited from an endocrinology department situated in Xi'an, China. Arm-PCR of CDR3 regions and iRepertoire HTBI primers were the basis on which TCR beta libraries were built. TCRdb analysed the multiplex PCR reads with MiXCR anew, one entry per CDR3 protein. The sample carries 550,000 to 600,000 distinct CDR3 sequences, more than 15% recorded once. This same sample was also taken into another study, of T cells in Graves' hyperthyroidism and ophthalmopathy. That publication notes: Graves' hyperthyroidism qualified as stable when ophthalmopathy did not progress within 18 months. Using the HTBI primer set, a first-round RT-PCR was run on the TCR CDR3. Researchers found most expanded thyroid clonotypes above 0.001 in blood as well.

Sequencing was performed on peripheral blood mononuclear cells (PBMCs), taken at new diagnosis, from a patient treated with antithyroid drugs. This receptor was identified in a man aged 18 to 29 with Graves disease.

Here the CDR3 DNA reads TGTGCCAGCAGCCTCCCCTCGGGTGGGGGCCGAGAGACCCAGTACTTC. Protein product: CASSLPSGGGRETQYF. The J gene is TRBJ2-5, the V gene TRBV3-1; a weak D match, TRBD1 (6 bases). This CDR3 is 16 amino acids long. V gave up 4 bases and J gave up 4 bases, with 19 bases separating them. Germline assignment: CDR1 LGHDT and CDR2 YNNKEL (reference sequence).